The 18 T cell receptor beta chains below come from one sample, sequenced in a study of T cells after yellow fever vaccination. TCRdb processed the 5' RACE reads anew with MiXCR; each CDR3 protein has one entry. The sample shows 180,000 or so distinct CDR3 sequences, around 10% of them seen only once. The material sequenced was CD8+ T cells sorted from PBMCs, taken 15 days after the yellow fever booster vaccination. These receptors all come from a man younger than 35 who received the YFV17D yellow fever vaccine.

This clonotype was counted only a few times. The CDR3 DNA is TGTGCCAGCAGCCCCCCTAGCGGGGGGGCAGAGACCCAGTACTTC. Its translation: CASSPPSGGAETQYF. V gene TRBV11-2 combines with J gene TRBJ2-5; 12 bases align to TRBD2. V gave up 5 bases and J gave up 4 bases; unmatched junction bases: 5. CDR3 length: 15 amino acids. The germline gives CDR1 SGHAT, CDR2 FQNNGV.

The CDR3 loop is CATSPIGVTEAFF. CDR3 nucleotide sequence: TGTGCCACCAGTCCTATAGGGGTAACTGAAGCTTTCTTT. The rearrangement joins TRBV24-1 to TRBJ1-1; TRBD1 is a possible D gene (5 bases). Germline assignment: CDR1 KGHDR and CDR2 SFDVKD. This CDR3 has 13 amino acids. V gave up 6 bases and J gave up 5 bases, with 12 bases separating them.

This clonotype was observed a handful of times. In nucleotides, the CDR3 is TGTGCCAGTAGTATTTGGGGGGGTAATCAGCCCCAGCATTTT. Amino acid sequence: CASSIWGGNQPQHF. The V call is TRBV19, the J call TRBJ1-5; maybe TRBD1 (5 bases). Trimming took 3 bases from V and 4 from J, leaving 10 bases between them. In germline, CDR1 is LNHDA, CDR2 SQIVND (reference sequence). The CDR3 runs to 14 residues. Complete variable domain (other parts from reference TRBV19 and TRBJ1-5): DGGITQSPKYLFRKEGQNVTLSCEQNLNHDAMYWYRQDPGQGLRLIYYSQIVNDFQKGDIAEGYSVSREKKESFPLTVTSAQKNPTAFYLCASSIWGGNQPQHFGDGTRLSIL.

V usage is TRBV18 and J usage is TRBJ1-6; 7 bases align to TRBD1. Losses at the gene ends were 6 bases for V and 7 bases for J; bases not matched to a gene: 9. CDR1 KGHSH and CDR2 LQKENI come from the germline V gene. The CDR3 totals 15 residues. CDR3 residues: CASSYRGGTNSPLHF. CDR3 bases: TGTGCCAGCTCTTACAGGGGAGGGACGAATTCACCCCTCCACTTT.

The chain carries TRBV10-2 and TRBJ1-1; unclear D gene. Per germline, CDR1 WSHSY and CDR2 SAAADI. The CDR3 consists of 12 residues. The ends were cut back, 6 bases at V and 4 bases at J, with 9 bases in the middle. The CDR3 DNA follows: TGCGCCAGCAGGACACCGGGCACTGAAGCTTTCTTT. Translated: CASRTPGTEAFF.

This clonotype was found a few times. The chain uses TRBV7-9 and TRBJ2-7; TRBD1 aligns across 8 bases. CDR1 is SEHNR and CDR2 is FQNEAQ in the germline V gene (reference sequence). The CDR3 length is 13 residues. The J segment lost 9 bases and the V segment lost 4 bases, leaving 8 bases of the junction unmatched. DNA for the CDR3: TGTGCCAGCAGCTCATTACAGGGGGGCGTGCAGTACGTC. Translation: CASSSLQGGVQYV.

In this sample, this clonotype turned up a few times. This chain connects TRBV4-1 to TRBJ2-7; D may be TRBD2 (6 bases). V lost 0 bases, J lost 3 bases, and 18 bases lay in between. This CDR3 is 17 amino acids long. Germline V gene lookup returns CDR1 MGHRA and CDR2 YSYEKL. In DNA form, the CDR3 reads TGCGCCAGCAGCCAAGAGCCTCTCCGGCTAGCGAGCTACGAGCAGTACGTC. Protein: CASSQEPLRLASYEQYV.

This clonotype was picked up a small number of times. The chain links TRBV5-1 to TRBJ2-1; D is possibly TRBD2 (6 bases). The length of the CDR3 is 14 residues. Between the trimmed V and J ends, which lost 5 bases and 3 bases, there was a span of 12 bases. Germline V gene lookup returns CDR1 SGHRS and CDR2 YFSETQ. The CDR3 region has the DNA TGCGCCAGCAGGCCCTCGGGGGACTACAATGAGCAGTTCTTC. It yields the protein CASRPSGDYNEQFF.

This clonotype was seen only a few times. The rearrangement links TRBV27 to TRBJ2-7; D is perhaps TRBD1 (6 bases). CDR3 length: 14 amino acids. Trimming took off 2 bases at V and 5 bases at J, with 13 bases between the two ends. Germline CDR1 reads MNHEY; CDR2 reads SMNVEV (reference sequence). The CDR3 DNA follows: TGTGCCAGCAGTTTACAGGGGTTGGGGAACGAGCAGTACTTC. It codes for CASSLQGLGNEQYF.

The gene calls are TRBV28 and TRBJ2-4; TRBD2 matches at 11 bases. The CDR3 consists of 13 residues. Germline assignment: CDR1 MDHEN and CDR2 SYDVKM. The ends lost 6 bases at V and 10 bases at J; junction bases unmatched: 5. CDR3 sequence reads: CASRQTSGGIQYF. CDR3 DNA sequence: TGTGCCAGCAGGCAAACTAGCGGGGGAATTCAGTACTTC.

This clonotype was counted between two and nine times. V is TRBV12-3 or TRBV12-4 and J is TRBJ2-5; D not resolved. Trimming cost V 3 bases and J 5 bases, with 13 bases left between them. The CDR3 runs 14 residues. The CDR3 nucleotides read TGTGCCAGCAGTTTTCTACCCGCTCTCGAGACCCAGTACTTC. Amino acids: CASSFLPALETQYF.

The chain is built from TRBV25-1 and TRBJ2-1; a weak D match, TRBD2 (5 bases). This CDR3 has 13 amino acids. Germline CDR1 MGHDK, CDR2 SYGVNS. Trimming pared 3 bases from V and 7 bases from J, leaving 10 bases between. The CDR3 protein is CASSDRGWNEQFF. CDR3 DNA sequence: TGTGCCAGCAGTGACCGGGGTTGGAATGAGCAGTTCTTC.

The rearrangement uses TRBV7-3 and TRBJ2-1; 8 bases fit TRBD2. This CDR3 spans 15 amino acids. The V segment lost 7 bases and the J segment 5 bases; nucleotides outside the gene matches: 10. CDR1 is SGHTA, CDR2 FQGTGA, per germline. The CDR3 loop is CASTLGLAGHNEQFF. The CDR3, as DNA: TGTGCCAGCACCTTGGGGCTAGCGGGTCACAATGAGCAGTTCTTC.

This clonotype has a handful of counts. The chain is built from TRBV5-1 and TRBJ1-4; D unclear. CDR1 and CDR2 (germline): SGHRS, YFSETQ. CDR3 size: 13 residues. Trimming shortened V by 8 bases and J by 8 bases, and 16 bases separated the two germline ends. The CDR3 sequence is CASRLPPEEKLFF. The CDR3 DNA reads TGCGCCAGTCGTCTACCACCGGAGGAAAAACTGTTTTTT.

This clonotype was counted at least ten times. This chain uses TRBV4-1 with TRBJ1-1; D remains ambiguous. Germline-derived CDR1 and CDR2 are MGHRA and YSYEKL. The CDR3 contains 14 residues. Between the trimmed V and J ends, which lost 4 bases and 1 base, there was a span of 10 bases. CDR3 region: CASSLYDTNTEAFF. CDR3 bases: TGCGCCAGCAGCCTCTACGACACGAACACTGAAGCTTTCTTT.

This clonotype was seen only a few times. CDR3 amino acids: CASSYSFLRGYEQYF. The CDR3 nucleotides are TGTGCCAGCAGTTACTCGTTCTTGCGGGGGTACGAGCAGTACTTC. J is TRBJ2-7 and V is TRBV6-5, with 7 bases aligning to TRBD2. CDR1 is MNHEY, CDR2 SVGAGI, per germline. The V and J ends lost 0 bases and 4 bases, in that order; junction bases with no gene match: 6. The CDR3 runs to 15 residues.

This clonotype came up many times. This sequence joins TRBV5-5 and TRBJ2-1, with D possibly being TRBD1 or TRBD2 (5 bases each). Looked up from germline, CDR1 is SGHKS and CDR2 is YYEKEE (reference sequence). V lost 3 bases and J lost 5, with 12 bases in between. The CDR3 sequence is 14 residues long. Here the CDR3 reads CASSWVSGHNEQFF. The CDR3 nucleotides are TGTGCCAGCAGCTGGGTCTCGGGACACAATGAGCAGTTCTTC. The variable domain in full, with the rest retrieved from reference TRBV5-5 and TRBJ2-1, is DAGVTQSPTHLIKTRGQQVTLRCSPISGHKSVSWYQQVLGQGPQFIFQYYEKEERGRGNFPDRFSARQFPNYSSELNVNALLLGDSALYLCASSWVSGHNEQFFGPGTRLTVL.

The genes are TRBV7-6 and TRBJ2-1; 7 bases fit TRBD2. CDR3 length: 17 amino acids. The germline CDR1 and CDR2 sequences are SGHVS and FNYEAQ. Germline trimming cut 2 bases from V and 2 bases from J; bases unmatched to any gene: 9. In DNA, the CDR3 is TGTGCCAGCAGCTTATTTCAAGGGACTAACACCTACAATGAGCAGTTCTTC. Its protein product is CASSLFQGTNTYNEQFF.